Listed below are T cell receptor beta chains from one sample, sequenced in a study of blood T cell repertoires in COVID-19. Sequencing was performed with immunoSEQ multiplex PCR; in TCRdb, only in-frame clones are kept and a portion is missing. The table lists 150,000 or so clones, about 86% of them singletons. Sequencing input: peripheral blood. The origin of the receptors is an elderly woman with acute or convalescent COVID-19. CDR3s include the opening cysteine and the closing phenylalanine or tryptophan. D genes are given only for firm matches. Size tells how often a clone was seen (once, few, many) or the class of an expanded clone, and some rows leave it out.

CASSLWAGSYEQYF TGTGCCAGCAGCTTGTGGGCTGGGTCCTACGAGCAGTACTTC . TRBJ2-7 . TRBV7-2
CASSFPRQEAYEQYF TGTGCCAGCAGCTTCCCACGACAGGAAGCCTACGAGCAGTACTTC . TRBJ2-7 . TRBV5-4
CASSLSVRSTDTQYF TGTGCCAGCAGCCTCAGCGTGCGTAGCACAGATACGCAGTATTTT . TRBJ2-3 . TRBV27
CASSLPAGNGYTF TGTGCCAGCAGCTTGCCGGCAGGGAATGGCTACACCTTC . TRBJ1-2 few TRBV5-4
CASSLLMGTAGNTIYF TGTGCCAGCAGCCTCCTTATGGGGACAGCTGGAAACACCATATATTTT TRBD1 TRBJ1-3 . TRBV11-2
CASRPAGGAFF TGTGCCAGCAGACCGGCCGGGGGAGCTTTCTTT . TRBJ1-1 few TRBV2
CASSARATEQFF TGTGCCAGCAGTGCGAGAGCGACGGAGCAGTTCTTC . TRBJ2-1 . TRBV2
CATERNYGYTF TGTGCCACCGAGAGGAACTATGGCTACACCTTC . TRBJ1-2 . TRBV28
CATTTGTGNTGELFF TGTGCCACTACTACCGGGACAGGGAACACCGGGGAGCTGTTTTTT TRBD1 TRBJ2-2 . TRBV5-4
CASSFYGADTQYF TGTGCCAGCAGTTTTTATGGAGCAGATACGCAGTATTTT . TRBJ2-3 . TRBV28
CASSLVVGGGPTDTQYF TGTGCCAGCAGCTTGGTCGTGGGAGGAGGACCAACAGATACGCAGTATTTT . TRBJ2-3 once TRBV5-6
CASSYSGIFNDEQYF TGTGCCAGCAGTTACTCGGGCATTTTTAATGACGAGCAGTACTTC . TRBJ2-7 . TRBV6-5
CASEGTGLADTQYF TGTGCCAGCGAGGGGACAGGTCTAGCAGATACGCAGTATTTT TRBD1 TRBJ2-3 . TRBV25-1
CASSPELTSVEQYF TGCGCCAGCAGCCCAGAATTAACTAGCGTCGAGCAGTACTTC TRBD2 TRBJ2-7 few TRBV5-1
CASRIQGVGEAFF TGTGCCAGTAGGATACAGGGGGTCGGTGAAGCTTTCTTT TRBD1 TRBJ1-1 once TRBV19
CASSVASGTYEQYF TGTGCCAGCAGCGTAGCTAGCGGAACCTACGAGCAGTACTTC TRBD2 TRBJ2-7 . TRBV9
CASSVMTGGAGNTIYF TGTGCCAGCAGCGTAATGACAGGGGGAGCTGGAAACACCATATATTTT TRBD1 TRBJ1-3 . TRBV9
CASSYGQGMQYF TGTGCCAGCAGCTATGGACAGGGGATGCAGTATTTT TRBD1 TRBJ2-3 . TRBV5-4
CASSAVSYEQYF TGTGCCAGCAGTGCGGTCTCCTACGAGCAGTACTTC . TRBJ2-7 once TRBV6-6
CASSNGAGQGVRKLFF TGTGCCAGTAGTAATGGGGCAGGACAGGGAGTCCGAAAACTGTTTTTT TRBD1 TRBJ1-4 . TRBV19
CASSRGVARLTDTQYF TGTGCCAGCAGCCGGGGGGTCGCAAGGCTAACAGATACGCAGTATTTT TRBD2 TRBJ2-3 . TRBV5-8
CASRDRWTGGGEQYF TGTGCCAGCAGAGATCGCTGGACAGGGGGCGGCGAGCAGTACTTC TRBD1 TRBJ2-7 . TRBV28
CSASAGDRGSLTYEQYF TGCAGTGCTAGTGCCGGGGACAGGGGATCCCTTACCTACGAGCAGTACTTC TRBD1 TRBJ2-7 . TRBV20-1
CASSGGTGSYNSPLHF TGTGCCAGCAGCGGAGGGACAGGCTCCTATAATTCACCCCTCCACTTT TRBD1 TRBJ1-6 . TRBV5-4
CASSLGSGLETQYF TGCGCCAGCAGCTTGGGATCGGGTCTAGAGACCCAGTACTTC . TRBJ2-5 . TRBV5-1
CASSLSRDYGYTF TGTGCCAGCAGCTTGAGCAGGGACTATGGCTACACCTTC . TRBJ1-2 . TRBV5-6
CASSCLSGGSSGNTIYF TGTGCCAGCAGCTGCCTTAGTGGGGGGAGTTCTGGAAACACCATATATTTT . TRBJ1-3 few TRBV12-1
CASRGDSLYTEAFF TGTGCCAGCAGAGGCGACAGTCTCTACACTGAAGCTTTCTTT . TRBJ1-1 few TRBV6-6
CAGQGSWAEAFF TGTGCCGGGCAGGGGAGTTGGGCTGAAGCTTTCTTT . TRBJ1-1 . TRBV30
CASSQLRGTEAFF TGCGCCAGCAGCCAACTCAGGGGCACTGAAGCTTTCTTT . TRBJ1-1 . TRBV4-1
CASSLLGQAAKLFF TGTGCCAGCAGCTTATTAGGACAGGCGGCAAAACTGTTTTTT TRBD1 TRBJ1-4 few TRBV7-2
CASSFRRVTLTDTQYF TGTGCCAGCAGCTTTCGGCGGGTGACACTCACAGATACGCAGTATTTT . TRBJ2-3 . TRBV7-2
CASSLSPQVYNEQFF TGTGCCAGCAGCTTATCCCCACAGGTTTACAATGAGCAGTTCTTC . TRBJ2-1 . TRBV7-8
CAIGTAGGEQYF TGTGCCATTGGGACAGCGGGGGGGGAGCAGTACTTC TRBD2 TRBJ2-7 . TRBV6-5
CATSRAPRLVGNEQFF TGTGCCACCAGCAGAGCTCCCCGACTAGTCGGAAATGAGCAGTTCTTC . TRBJ2-1 . TRBV15
CASSLGQTDTQYF TGTGCCAGCAGCCTTGGCCAAACAGATACGCAGTATTTT . TRBJ2-3 . TRBV7-2
CASSFSQGPYGYTF TGCGCCAGCAGCTTTAGCCAGGGGCCCTATGGCTACACCTTC . TRBJ1-2 . TRBV5-1
CASSRDRTQETQYF TGTGCCAGCAGCCGTGACAGGACCCAAGAGACCCAGTACTTC . TRBJ2-5 . TRBV7-8
CASSRTANTGELFF TGTGCCAGCAGTCGGACAGCGAACACCGGGGAGCTGTTTTTT . TRBJ2-2 . TRBV6-5
CASSEGAGTSQYF TGTGCCAGCAGTGAGGGAGCGGGGACATCCCAGTACTTC . TRBJ2-5 . TRBV6-1
CASSFPRGSVTQYF TGTGCCAGCAGCTTTCCTAGAGGTTCTGTTACGCAGTATTTT . TRBJ2-3 . TRBV13
CASSVGTGEETQYF TGCGCCAGCAGTGTCGGGACAGGGGAAGAGACCCAGTACTTC TRBD1 TRBJ2-5 . TRBV5-1
CASSSGGGTDTQYF TGTGCCAGCTCGTCAGGAGGGGGCACAGATACGCAGTATTTT . TRBJ2-3 . TRBV18